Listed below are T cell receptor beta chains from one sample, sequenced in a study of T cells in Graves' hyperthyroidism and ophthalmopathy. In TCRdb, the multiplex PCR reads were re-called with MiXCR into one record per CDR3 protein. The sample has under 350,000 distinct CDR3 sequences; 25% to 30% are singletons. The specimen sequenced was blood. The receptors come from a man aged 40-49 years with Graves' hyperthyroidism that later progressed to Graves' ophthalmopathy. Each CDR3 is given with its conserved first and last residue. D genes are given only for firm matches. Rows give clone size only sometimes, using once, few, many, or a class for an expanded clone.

cdr3_aa: CASSPPPGLVFHEQYF; cdr3_nt: TGTGCCAGCAGTCCGCCCCCGGGACTAGTATTCCACGAGCAGTACTTC; clone_size: .; j_call: TRBJ2-7; d_call: TRBD2; v_call: TRBV12-3/TRBV12-4
cdr3_aa: CASSLGGSTPQGELFF; cdr3_nt: TGTGCCAGCAGCTTAGGCGGGAGTACCCCCCAGGGGGAGCTGTTTTTT; clone_size: .; j_call: TRBJ2-2; d_call: TRBD2; v_call: TRBV7-3
cdr3_aa: CATSDSDRDREANEKLFF; cdr3_nt: TGTGCCACCAGTGATTCGGACAGGGACCGGGAGGCTAATGAAAAACTGTTTTTT; clone_size: many; j_call: TRBJ1-4; d_call: TRBD1; v_call: TRBV24-1
cdr3_aa: CASTDRGGANTEAFF; cdr3_nt: TGTGCCAGCACCGACAGGGGAGGGGCGAACACTGAAGCTTTCTTT; clone_size: .; j_call: TRBJ1-1; d_call: TRBD1; v_call: TRBV6-2/TRBV6-3
cdr3_aa: CASRSGQPPGELFF; cdr3_nt: TGTGCCAGCAGGTCCGGCCAACCTCCCGGGGAGCTGTTTTTT; clone_size: many; j_call: TRBJ2-2; d_call: .; v_call: TRBV12-3/TRBV12-4
cdr3_aa: CASGEGDAEQYF; cdr3_nt: TGTGCCAGCGGTGAAGGAGACGCCGAGCAGTACTTC; clone_size: .; j_call: TRBJ2-7; d_call: .; v_call: TRBV6-1
cdr3_aa: CASSSWREGTGETQYF; cdr3_nt: TGTGCCAGCAGTTCGTGGAGGGAAGGGACCGGGGAGACCCAGTACTTC; clone_size: .; j_call: TRBJ2-5; d_call: .; v_call: TRBV28
cdr3_aa: CASSLQGFTEAFF; cdr3_nt: TGTGCCAGCAGTTTGCAGGGTTTCACTGAAGCTTTCTTT; clone_size: many; j_call: TRBJ1-1; d_call: .; v_call: TRBV12-3/TRBV12-4
cdr3_aa: CASSMTGQGTGELFF; cdr3_nt: TGTGCCAGCAGTATGACGGGACAGGGCACCGGGGAGCTGTTTTTT; clone_size: few; j_call: TRBJ2-2; d_call: TRBD1; v_call: TRBV12-3/TRBV12-4
cdr3_aa: CSVAGVETQYF; cdr3_nt: TGCAGCGTTGCCGGGGTAGAGACCCAGTACTTC; clone_size: many; j_call: TRBJ2-5; d_call: .; v_call: TRBV29-1
cdr3_aa: CASSRQGQETQYF; cdr3_nt: TGTGCCAGCAGCCGACAGGGCCAAGAGACCCAGTACTTC; clone_size: many; j_call: TRBJ2-5; d_call: TRBD1; v_call: TRBV3-1
cdr3_aa: CASSFTLGTASGANVLTF; cdr3_nt: TGTGCCAGCAGTTTCACCCTCGGGACAGCCTCTGGGGCCAACGTCCTGACTTTC; clone_size: .; j_call: TRBJ2-6; d_call: TRBD1; v_call: TRBV12-3/TRBV12-4
cdr3_aa: CASSLVRETEAFF; cdr3_nt: TGCGCCAGCAGCTTGGTCAGGGAAACTGAAGCTTTCTTT; clone_size: many; j_call: TRBJ1-1; d_call: .; v_call: TRBV5-1
cdr3_aa: CASKVRGGTGELFF; cdr3_nt: TGTGCCAGCAAAGTCCGCGGAGGGACCGGGGAGCTGTTTTTT; clone_size: many; j_call: TRBJ2-2; d_call: .; v_call: TRBV6-5
cdr3_aa: CASSQEDWEQYF; cdr3_nt: TGTGCCAGCAGCCAAGAGGATTGGGAGCAGTACTTC; clone_size: many; j_call: TRBJ2-7; d_call: .; v_call: TRBV3-1
cdr3_aa: CASMGPWNQPQHF; cdr3_nt: TGTGCCAGCATGGGGCCATGGAATCAGCCCCAGCATTTT; clone_size: many; j_call: TRBJ1-5; d_call: .; v_call: TRBV28
cdr3_aa: CAGAGRGPGGYTF; cdr3_nt: TGTGCCGGCGCCGGGCGGGGGCCGGGAGGCTACACCTTC; clone_size: many; j_call: TRBJ1-2; d_call: .; v_call: TRBV12-3/TRBV12-4
cdr3_aa: CASSSYPGPPQHF; cdr3_nt: TGCGCCAGCAGCTCTTACCCGGGCCCCCCCCAGCATTTT; clone_size: many; j_call: TRBJ1-5; d_call: .; v_call: TRBV4-1
cdr3_aa: CASRRSGRAWYEQYF; cdr3_nt: TGTGCCAGCAGACGTAGCGGGAGGGCCTGGTACGAGCAGTACTTC; clone_size: many; j_call: TRBJ2-7; d_call: TRBD2; v_call: TRBV6-1
cdr3_aa: CASRESRATGNQPQHF; cdr3_nt: TGTGCCAGCAGAGAGAGCAGGGCTACTGGCAATCAGCCCCAGCATTTT; clone_size: .; j_call: TRBJ1-5; d_call: .; v_call: TRBV6-1
cdr3_aa: CATSRDRGYEQYF; cdr3_nt: TGTGCCACCAGCAGAGACAGGGGCTACGAGCAGTACTTC; clone_size: many; j_call: TRBJ2-7; d_call: .; v_call: TRBV15
cdr3_aa: CASTYRRSNYGYTF; cdr3_nt: TGTGCCAGCACCTACAGGAGGTCTAACTATGGCTACACCTTC; clone_size: many; j_call: TRBJ1-2; d_call: .; v_call: TRBV6-1
cdr3_aa: CASRGTTDSGNTIYF; cdr3_nt: TGTGCCAGCAGAGGAACAACCGACTCTGGAAACACCATATATTTT; clone_size: many; j_call: TRBJ1-3; d_call: .; v_call: TRBV7-8
cdr3_aa: CASSQGLWTSGSYEQYF; cdr3_nt: TGTGCCAGCAGCCAGGGACTGTGGACTAGCGGATCCTACGAGCAGTACTTC; clone_size: many; j_call: TRBJ2-7; d_call: TRBD2; v_call: TRBV3-1
cdr3_aa: CAWSRDRHISNQPQHF; cdr3_nt: TGTGCCTGGAGCCGGGACAGACACATTAGCAATCAGCCCCAGCATTTT; clone_size: many; j_call: TRBJ1-5; d_call: TRBD1; v_call: TRBV30
cdr3_aa: CASSRAVYEQYF; cdr3_nt: TGTGCCAGCAGTCGGGCCGTCTACGAGCAGTACTTC; clone_size: many; j_call: TRBJ2-7; d_call: .; v_call: TRBV12-3/TRBV12-4
cdr3_aa: CASSHGVAAFGYEQYF; cdr3_nt: TGTGCCAGCAGCCACGGGGTAGCTGCCTTTGGGTACGAGCAGTACTTC; clone_size: .; j_call: TRBJ2-7; d_call: .; v_call: TRBV6-1
cdr3_aa: CASSPRASGRNQETQYF; cdr3_nt: TGCGCCAGCAGCCCTCGGGCTAGCGGGAGGAATCAAGAGACCCAGTACTTC; clone_size: many; j_call: TRBJ2-5; d_call: TRBD2; v_call: TRBV4-1
cdr3_aa: CASSQREGQGQYF; cdr3_nt: TGTGCCAGCAGTCAGCGGGAGGGCCAAGGGCAGTACTTC; clone_size: .; j_call: TRBJ2-7; d_call: TRBD2; v_call: TRBV28
cdr3_aa: CSAQPGTVLEQYF; cdr3_nt: TGCAGTGCACAGCCCGGGACAGTTCTCGAGCAGTACTTC; clone_size: many; j_call: TRBJ2-7; d_call: TRBD1; v_call: TRBV20-1
cdr3_aa: CGTIYSGNTIYF; cdr3_nt: TGCGGAACGATTTACTCTGGAAACACCATATATTTT; clone_size: many; j_call: TRBJ1-3; d_call: .; v_call: TRBV29-1
cdr3_aa: CASSRQNMNTEAFF; cdr3_nt: TGTGCCAGCAGTCGACAGAATATGAACACTGAAGCTTTCTTT; clone_size: many; j_call: TRBJ1-1; d_call: .; v_call: TRBV12-3/TRBV12-4
cdr3_aa: CSVEGLLNTEAFF; cdr3_nt: TGCAGCGTTGAAGGGCTTCTGAACACTGAAGCTTTCTTT; clone_size: many; j_call: TRBJ1-1; d_call: .; v_call: TRBV29-1
cdr3_aa: CASKRQEVETQYF; cdr3_nt: TGTGCCAGCAAACGACAGGAGGTGGAGACCCAGTACTTC; clone_size: many; j_call: TRBJ2-5; d_call: .; v_call: TRBV11-1
cdr3_aa: CAWSVLALNEQYF; cdr3_nt: TGTGCCTGGAGTGTACTAGCTTTGAACGAGCAGTACTTC; clone_size: many; j_call: TRBJ2-7; d_call: .; v_call: TRBV30
cdr3_aa: CASSFQLSSYEQYF; cdr3_nt: TGTGCCAGCAGTTTCCAATTGAGCTCCTACGAGCAGTACTTC; clone_size: .; j_call: TRBJ2-7; d_call: .; v_call: TRBV28
cdr3_aa: CAITTTGQNTGELFF; cdr3_nt: TGTGCCATCACGACCACAGGGCAGAACACCGGGGAGCTGTTTTTT; clone_size: many; j_call: TRBJ2-2; d_call: .; v_call: TRBV10-3
cdr3_aa: CASSLRGRTSLDIQYF; cdr3_nt: TGTGCCAGCAGCTTACGGGGGCGGACTAGTCTTGACATTCAGTACTTC; clone_size: many; j_call: TRBJ2-4; d_call: .; v_call: TRBV7-2
cdr3_aa: CASSHQPTGELFF; cdr3_nt: TGTGCCAGCAGCCACCAGCCCACCGGGGAGCTGTTTTTT; clone_size: many; j_call: TRBJ2-2; d_call: .; v_call: TRBV14
cdr3_aa: CASNPNGRAGETQYF; cdr3_nt: TGTGCCAGCAACCCAAACGGGAGGGCCGGTGAGACCCAGTACTTC; clone_size: many; j_call: TRBJ2-5; d_call: TRBD2; v_call: TRBV11-2
cdr3_aa: CATSNGGDYEQYF; cdr3_nt: TGTGCCACCAGTAATGGAGGAGACTACGAGCAGTACTTC; clone_size: many; j_call: TRBJ2-7; d_call: .; v_call: TRBV24-1
cdr3_aa: CSAREPGTGVTGELFF; cdr3_nt: TGCAGTGCTAGAGAGCCCGGGACAGGGGTCACCGGGGAGCTGTTTTTT; clone_size: many; j_call: TRBJ2-2; d_call: TRBD1; v_call: TRBV20-1
cdr3_aa: CASSYRQGIKETQYF; cdr3_nt: TGTGCCAGCAGTTACCGGCAGGGGATCAAAGAGACCCAGTACTTC; clone_size: .; j_call: TRBJ2-5; d_call: .; v_call: TRBV6-5
cdr3_aa: CASSLPGTKHTGELFF; cdr3_nt: TGTGCCAGCAGTTTACCCGGGACAAAACACACCGGGGAGCTGTTTTTT; clone_size: many; j_call: TRBJ2-2; d_call: .; v_call: TRBV12-3/TRBV12-4
cdr3_aa: CATQHSGANVLTF; cdr3_nt: TGTGCCACCCAGCACTCTGGGGCCAACGTCCTGACTTTC; clone_size: many; j_call: TRBJ2-6; d_call: .; v_call: TRBV25-1
cdr3_aa: CASSSPRQNYGYTF; cdr3_nt: TGTGCCAGCAGTTCTCCTCGACAGAACTATGGCTACACCTTC; clone_size: .; j_call: TRBJ1-2; d_call: .; v_call: TRBV6-5
cdr3_aa: CASSLAGGLAYEQYF; cdr3_nt: TGTGCCAGCAGCTTAGCCGGTGGACTCGCCTACGAGCAGTACTTC; clone_size: .; j_call: TRBJ2-7; d_call: .; v_call: TRBV11-1
cdr3_aa: CASSLRTSGSHEQYF; cdr3_nt: TGTGCCAGCAGCCTGAGGACTAGCGGGAGCCACGAGCAGTACTTC; clone_size: .; j_call: TRBJ2-7; d_call: TRBD2; v_call: TRBV3-1
cdr3_aa: CASSPVGWVETQYF; cdr3_nt: TGTGCCAGCAGCCCAGTTGGGTGGGTCGAGACCCAGTACTTC; clone_size: .; j_call: TRBJ2-5; d_call: .; v_call: TRBV6-2/TRBV6-3
cdr3_aa: CASSPGGLGNQPQHF; cdr3_nt: TGTGCCAGCTCACCGGGGGGGTTAGGCAATCAGCCCCAGCATTTT; clone_size: many; j_call: TRBJ1-5; d_call: .; v_call: TRBV18
cdr3_aa: CASNSLGVSRPRVWAKNIQYF; cdr3_nt: TGTGCCAGCAACTCCTTAGGGGTCTCCAGGCCCAGAGTGTGGGCCAAAAACATTCAGTACTTC; clone_size: many; j_call: TRBJ2-4; d_call: .; v_call: TRBV28
cdr3_aa: CAWSAGPRSYGYTF; cdr3_nt: TGTGCCTGGAGTGCCGGACCCCGATCCTATGGCTACACCTTC; clone_size: many; j_call: TRBJ1-2; d_call: .; v_call: TRBV30
cdr3_aa: CASSKGLAEPYEQYF; cdr3_nt: TGTGCCAGCAGTAAAGGGTTAGCGGAGCCCTACGAGCAGTACTTC; clone_size: many; j_call: TRBJ2-7; d_call: .; v_call: TRBV6-1
cdr3_aa: CASSPSPGLAGDGFQETQYF; cdr3_nt: TGTGCCAGCAGCCCGTCCCCGGGACTAGCGGGAGACGGTTTCCAAGAGACCCAGTACTTC; clone_size: many; j_call: TRBJ2-5; d_call: TRBD2; v_call: TRBV28